The 25 T cell receptor beta chains below were found in one sample sequenced in a study of Ad26.COV2.S vaccination and SARS-CoV-2 variants. The assay was immunoSEQ multiplex PCR, and TCRdb's table has in-frame clones only and misses some. The profile shows under 150,000 clones, 75% to 90% of them singletons. Source: peripheral blood, taken after recovery from COVID-19. These receptors came from a human donor who had recovered from COVID-19.

J is TRBJ2-4 and V is TRBV28; 11 nucleotides align to TRBD1. V shed 4 bases and J 1 base; nucleotides not matched to a gene: 6. Germline assignment: CDR1 MDHEN and CDR2 SYDVKM. The CDR3 is 17 residues long. This chain's CDR3 is CASSSPGQGVAKNIQYF. The CDR3 bases are TGTGCCAGCAGTTCACCGGGACAGGGGGTGGCCAAAAACATTCAGTACTTC.

V is TRBV9 and J is TRBJ2-5; 7 bases match TRBD1. CDR3 size: 15 residues. V shed 0 bases, J shed 0 bases, and the junction held 2 bases outside the gene matches. Germline V CDR1 and CDR2: SGDLS, YYNGEE. The CDR3 nucleotides are TGTGCCAGCAGCGTAGTGGGACAGAACCAAGAGACCCAGTACTTC. Encoded protein: CASSVVGQNQETQYF.

The J gene is TRBJ2-5, the V gene TRBV28; D is tentatively TRBD1 or TRBD2 (5 bases each). V shed 4 bases and J shed 1 base, with 10 bases lying between them. The germline gives CDR1 MDHEN, CDR2 SYDVKM. This CDR3 has 14 amino acids. CDR3 in amino acids: CASSWGILQETQYF. CDR3 nucleotide sequence: TGTGCCAGCAGTTGGGGGATCCTCCAAGAGACCCAGTACTTC.

The rearrangement links TRBV29-1 to TRBJ2-3, with 9 positions matching TRBD1. There are 15 residues in the CDR3. Germline trimming cut 3 bases from V and 0 bases from J; bases unmatched to any gene: 4. Looked up from germline, CDR1 is SQVTM and CDR2 is ANQGSEA. CDR3 amino acids: CSVDSGQGSTDTQYF. DNA for the CDR3: TGCAGCGTTGATTCGGGACAGGGAAGCACAGATACGCAGTATTTT.

The chain joins TRBV6-5 to TRBJ1-2; D gene uncertain. This CDR3 has 13 amino acids. CDR1 is MNHEY and CDR2 is SVGAGI in the germline V gene. The ends were cut back, 5 bases at V and 2 bases at J, with 9 bases in the middle. CDR3 region: CASSKTPNYGYTF. CDR3 nucleotide sequence: TGTGCCAGCAGTAAAACACCCAACTATGGCTACACCTTC.

The chain is built from TRBV18 and TRBJ2-7, with TRBD2 matching over 8 bases. V lost 1 base, J lost 5 bases, and 10 bases stayed unmatched. Germline-derived CDR1 and CDR2 are KGHSH and LQKENI. This CDR3 has 16 residues. CDR3 loop: CASSPQASGGFDEQYF. In nucleotides, the CDR3 is TGTGCCAGCTCACCACAGGCAAGCGGGGGTTTCGACGAGCAGTACTTC.

The chain recombines TRBV9 with TRBJ1-2; 7 nucleotides line up with TRBD1. The germline V gene has CDR1 SGDLS and CDR2 YYNGEE. This CDR3 has 13 residues. The V gene end was trimmed by 4 bases and the J gene end by 8 bases; junction bases not matched to a gene: 8. This chain's CDR3 is CASSTRQGIGYTF. The DNA for the CDR3 is TGTGCCAGCAGCACCCGACAGGGTATCGGCTACACCTTC.

This clone was seen just once. This chain joins TRBV6-6 and TRBJ2-3; D uncertain. Deletions cut 6 bases from V and 6 bases from J, with 19 bases between. Per the germline V gene, CDR1 is MNHNY and CDR2 is SVGAGI (reference sequence). CDR3 length equals 15 residues. The CDR3 reads CASSRFNPISDTQYF. CDR3 nucleotide sequence: TGTGCCAGCAGCCGTTTCAACCCGATCTCTGATACGCAGTATTTT.

This chain joins TRBV21-1 and TRBJ2-7. TRBV21-1 is termed a pseudogene. CDR3 size: 16 residues. The CDR3 nucleotides read TGTGCCACCCTTACTGGAACTGACGATCGCTCCTACGAGCAGTACTTC. As protein: CATLTGTDDRSYEQYF.

The chain links TRBV10-3 to TRBJ1-1; a possible D gene is TRBD1 (5 bases). The germline V gene encodes CDR1 ENHRY and CDR2 SYGVKD. Trimming removed 8 bases from V and 1 base from J, with 11 bases in between. The CDR3 runs to 13 residues. In DNA form, the CDR3 reads TGTGCCATCCAGTACCAGGGGAACACTGAAGCTTTCTTT. This gives the protein CAIQYQGNTEAFF.

The V call is TRBV28, the J call TRBJ2-5; weak D call: TRBD2 (5 bases). The germline gives CDR1 MDHEN, CDR2 SYDVKM. The CDR3 is 15 residues long. Deletions cut 4 bases from V and 0 bases from J, with 12 bases between. CDR3 nucleotides: TGTGCCAGCAGTTCCTCCCGGACTGACCAAGAGACCCAGTACTTC. It yields the protein CASSSSRTDQETQYF. The variable domain in full, with the rest retrieved from reference TRBV28 and TRBJ2-5, is DVKVTQSSRYLVKRTGEKVFLECVQDMDHENMFWYRQDPGLGLRLIYFSYDVKMKEKGDIPEGYSVSREKKERFSLILESASTNQTSMYLCASSSSRTDQETQYFGPGTRLLVL.

Note on this clone: The junction departs from germline at one end; a sequencing error may be responsible. This chain joins TRBV7-7 and TRBJ2-3; 9 bases agree with TRBD2. Germline V gene lookup returns CDR1 SSHAT and CDR2 FNYEAQ (reference sequence). This CDR3 is 16 amino acids long. This CDR3 reads CASSLGAGGPRDTQYF. CDR3 coding DNA: TGTGCTAGCAGCTTAGGGGCGGGGGGGCCCCGAGATACGCAGTATTTT.

The rearrangement uses TRBV7-9 and TRBJ1-2, with TRBD1 matching over 8 bases. CDR1 SEHNR and CDR2 FQNEAQ come from the germline V gene (reference sequence). The CDR3 is 15 amino acids. V lost 5 bases and J lost 5; bases outside the gene matches: 10. As DNA, the CDR3 is TGTGCCAGCAGCGCGGGACAGGCCCTCCGGTATGGCTACACCTTC. Translating it yields CASSAGQALRYGYTF. Full variable domain (remainder filled in from reference TRBV7-9 and TRBJ1-2): DTGVSQNPRHKITKRGQNVTFRCDPISEHNRLYWYRQTLGQGPEFLTYFQNEAQLEKSRLLSDRFSAERPKGSFSTLEIQRTEQGDSAMYLCASSAGQALRYGYTFGSGTRLTVV.

The V gene is TRBV25-1, the J gene TRBJ1-1, with D uncertain. The CDR3 contains 12 residues. Deletions cut 2 bases from V and 4 bases from J, with 5 bases between. Germline V lookup: CDR1 MGHDK, CDR2 SYGVNS. The CDR3 spells CASSERGTEAFF. The CDR3 DNA is TGTGCCAGCAGTGAACGGGGCACTGAAGCTTTCTTT.

The chain carries TRBV30 and TRBJ1-5, with D perhaps matching TRBD1 (5 bases). V lost 1 base to trimming and J lost 1 base, with 11 bases between them. Germline values: CDR1 GTSNPN, CDR2 SVGIG (reference sequence). The CDR3 has 15 amino acids. Here the CDR3 reads CAWSGGRQSNQPQHF. For the CDR3, the DNA is TGTGCCTGGAGTGGAGGGAGACAGAGCAATCAGCCCCAGCATTTT.

This chain connects TRBV2 to TRBJ2-1; possible D gene TRBD2, 5 bases. The CDR3 is made up of 14 amino acids. Germline CDR1 reads SNHLY; CDR2 reads FYNNEI. Trimming took 2 bases from V and 4 from J, leaving 9 bases between them. The CDR3 sequence is CASSESGGYNEQFF. In nucleotides, the CDR3 is TGTGCCAGCAGTGAATCGGGCGGGTACAATGAGCAGTTCTTC.

The rearrangement links TRBV10-1 to TRBJ1-2; the D gene is possibly TRBD1 (5 bases). The CDR3 loop spans 17 amino acids. Trimming stripped 2 bases from V and 0 bases from J, with 16 bases between. Per the germline V gene, CDR1 is WNHNN and CDR2 is SYGVQD (reference sequence). In DNA form, the CDR3 reads TGCGCCAGCAGTGAGATTCGAGGACACCTAGCTAACTATGGCTACACCTTC. Translated: CASSEIRGHLANYGYTF.

The rearrangement joins TRBV5-1 to TRBJ2-3; 9 bases are shared with TRBD2. The V gene's germline CDR1 is SGHRS and CDR2 YFSETQ. CDR3 length equals 14 residues. V lost 5 bases, J lost 2 bases, and 3 bases stayed unmatched. This CDR3 reads CASRPSGVTDTQYF. The DNA for the CDR3 is TGCGCCAGCAGGCCTAGCGGGGTCACAGATACGCAGTATTTT.

The rearrangement joins TRBV18 to TRBJ1-1, with TRBD1 identical over 8 bases. This CDR3 contains 15 residues. Germline CDR1 KGHSH, CDR2 LQKENI. The V segment lost 4 bases and the J segment 1 base; nucleotides outside the gene matches: 5. CDR3 coding DNA: TGTGCCAGCTCACTCGGACAGGGCAGGAACACTGAAGCTTTCTTT. It translates to CASSLGQGRNTEAFF.

The rearrangement links TRBV14 to TRBJ1-6; D is perhaps TRBD1 (6 bases). V was shortened by 3 bases and J by 7 bases, with 13 bases between the two germline ends. Germline V CDR1 and CDR2: SGHDN, FVKESK. This CDR3 has 15 amino acids. In nucleotides, the CDR3 is TGTGCCAGCAGCCATATAGGGGGTTCGAATTCACCCCTCCACTTT. Translating it yields CASSHIGGSNSPLHF.

There are a few counts of this clone. The V and J genes are TRBV19 and TRBJ1-1; tentatively, D is TRBD1 (5 bases). Germline V gives CDR1 LNHDA, CDR2 SQIVND (reference sequence). There are 12 residues in the CDR3. V was clipped by 6 bases and J by 5 bases, with 10 bases between them. The CDR3 loop reads CASRDTLTEAFF. DNA of the CDR3: TGTGCCAGTAGGGACACCCTAACTGAAGCTTTCTTT. The full variable domain, its missing parts supplied by reference TRBV19 and TRBJ1-1, is DGGITQSPKYLFRKEGQNVTLSCEQNLNHDAMYWYRQDPGQGLRLIYYSQIVNDFQKGDIAEGYSVSREKKESFPLTVTSAQKNPTAFYLCASRDTLTEAFFGQGTRLTVV.

This chain uses TRBV6-5 with TRBJ1-5, with 7 bases fitting TRBD1. The germline gives CDR1 MNHEY, CDR2 SVGAGI. CDR3 length: 13 amino acids. The V gene end was trimmed by 5 bases and the J gene end by 4 bases; junction bases not matched to a gene: 2. Written as DNA, the CDR3 is TGTGCCAGCAGTAGACAGGGAAATCAGCCCCAGCATTTT. Translating gives CASSRQGNQPQHF.

The table lists this clone with a count of one. The chain combines TRBV4-3 with TRBJ1-3, with 8 bases that match TRBD1. Trimming cost V 4 bases and J 1 base; bases outside gene matches: 3. Germline loops: CDR1 LGHNA, CDR2 YSLEER. This CDR3 is built from 15 residues. The CDR3 DNA reads TGCGCCAGCAGCCTCCGGACAGGGTCTGGAAACACCATATATTTT. Translated, it gives CASSLRTGSGNTIYF.

This chain connects TRBV18 to TRBJ2-5, with D possibly matching TRBD2 (5 bases). V lost 6 bases to trimming and J lost 5 bases, with 13 bases between them. The germline gives CDR1 KGHSH, CDR2 LQKENI. The CDR3 covers 13 residues. The DNA for the CDR3 is TGTGCCAGCTCTGCTGACTATCCGGAGACCCAGTACTTC. Translating it yields CASSADYPETQYF. Together with reference TRBV18 and TRBJ2-5, the CDR3 gives the full variable domain: NAGVMQNPRHLVRRRGQEARLRCSPMKGHSHVYWYRQLPEEGLKFMVYLQKENIIDESGMPKERFSAEFPKEGPSILRIQQVVRGDSAAYFCASSADYPETQYFGPGTRLLVL.

The chain recombines TRBV2 with TRBJ2-3; tentatively, D is TRBD1 (5 bases). This CDR3 comprises 12 residues. V was trimmed by 6 bases and J by 4 bases, leaving 8 bases between them. The germline V gene encodes CDR1 SNHLY and CDR2 FYNNEI. Here the CDR3 DNA reads TGTGCCAGCAGGTTAGGGGCAGATACGCAGTATTTT. Its protein product is CASRLGADTQYF.